The 24 T cell receptor beta chains below come from one sample, sequenced in a study of beta chain features in type 1 diabetes. The isolated RNA, all of it, was reverse transcribed, so expressed TCRB transcripts were what got sequenced. Assay used: immunoSEQ multiplex PCR; TCRdb lists only in-frame clones, some missing. The sample records 500,000 to 700,000 clones, around 16% being singletons. Sequencing was done on a sample of naive CD4+ T cells from blood. These receptors were collected from a man between 18 and 29 years old in good health.

This clone was detected only a few times. This chain links TRBV25-1 with TRBJ2-3; D possibly corresponds to TRBD1 (6 bases). Trimming shortened V by 6 bases and J by 1 base, and 8 bases separated the two germline ends. CDR3 length: 13 residues. Germline CDR1 reads MGHDK; CDR2 reads SYGVNS. This CDR3 reads CASSRQGTDTQYF. In DNA, the CDR3 is TGTGCCAGCAGCCGACAGGGCACAGATACGCAGTATTTT.

This clone was observed a few times. The chain employs TRBV4-2 and TRBJ2-5; TRBD2 matches 11 bases. Per germline, CDR1 LGHNA and CDR2 YNFKEQ. V lost 3 bases to trimming and J lost 4 bases; unmatched junction nucleotides: 4. The CDR3 spans 15 residues. CDR3 DNA sequence: TGTGCCAGCAGCCAGGGACTAGCGGCTATAGAGACCCAGTACTTC. Protein sequence: CASSQGLAAIETQYF.

Only a few counts were recorded for this clone. The J gene is TRBJ2-7, the V gene TRBV7-2, with D possibly being TRBD2 (5 bases). Germline lookup yields CDR1 SGHTA and CDR2 FQGNSA. This CDR3 is 16 amino acids long. V lost 2 bases, J lost 6 bases, and 20 bases lay in between. CDR3 nucleotides: TGTGCCAGCAGCTTATTCAGAGGGCGTTTGCGGGCCGAGCAGTACTTC. Residues: CASSLFRGRLRAEQYF.

This clone was counted between two and nine times. This chain links TRBV6-5 with TRBJ2-7, with a possible D match to TRBD1 (5 bases). Trimming took 7 bases from V and 1 from J, leaving 11 bases between them. Per germline, CDR1 MNHEY and CDR2 SVGAGI. The CDR3 sequence is 13 residues long. The CDR3 DNA reads TGTGCCAGCATCCAAACAGGTTCCTACGAGCAGTACTTC. Its translation: CASIQTGSYEQYF.

This clone appeared a few times. The V gene is TRBV7-2, the J gene TRBJ1-3, with 7 bases matching TRBD1. The junction had 6 bases not matched to a gene; V was cut back by 5 bases and J by 2 bases. Germline loops: CDR1 SGHTA, CDR2 FQGNSA. The CDR3 has 15 amino acids. The chain's CDR3 is CASSGGGVAGNTIYF. In nucleotides, the CDR3 is TGTGCCAGCAGCGGAGGGGGCGTGGCTGGAAACACCATATATTTT.

This clone appeared a few times. The chain carries TRBV29-1 and TRBJ2-7; D not resolved. This CDR3 has 11 residues. The V gene lost 2 bases and the J gene lost 4 bases, with 6 bases spanning the gap. Germline lookup yields CDR1 SQVTM and CDR2 ANQGSEA. The CDR3 DNA reads as TGCAGCGTTGAAAAGGCTTACGAGCAGTACTTC. Translating it yields CSVEKAYEQYF.

This clone was counted a few times. The chain links TRBV5-1 to TRBJ2-6, with D perhaps matching TRBD1 (5 bases). The V gene lost 1 base and the J gene lost 2 bases, with 10 bases spanning the gap. Germline assignment: CDR1 SGHRS and CDR2 YFSETQ. This CDR3 region has 16 residues. This CDR3 is CASSLPRVAGANVLTF. The CDR3 DNA reads as TGCGCCAGCAGCTTGCCCAGGGTTGCTGGGGCCAACGTCCTGACTTTC.

In its sample, this clone was seen a few times. J is TRBJ1-5 and V is TRBV27; D may be TRBD1 (5 bases). Germline values: CDR1 MNHEY, CDR2 SMNVEV (reference sequence). V was cut by 6 bases and J by 5 bases, with 8 bases left in between. CDR3 length: 12 amino acids. Here the CDR3 reads CASRQGYQPQHF. The CDR3 DNA follows: TGTGCCAGCAGGCAGGGTTATCAGCCCCAGCATTTT.

V is TRBV27 and J is TRBJ2-5; possible D gene TRBD2, 5 bases. This CDR3 is 16 amino acids long. Germline V CDR1 and CDR2: MNHEY, SMNVEV (reference sequence). V lost 4 bases and J lost 4, with 19 bases in between. CDR3 sequence: CASSSRTLRAGETQYF. The CDR3 nucleotides read TGTGCCAGCAGTTCCCGGACTCTTCGCGCGGGAGAGACCCAGTACTTC.

V is TRBV7-9 and J is TRBJ2-7, with D perhaps matching TRBD1 (6 bases). Per germline, CDR1 SEHNR and CDR2 FQNEAQ (reference sequence). The CDR3 extends over 13 amino acids. V was clipped by 2 bases and J by 2 bases, with 7 bases between them. CDR3 in amino acids: CASSLRTAYEQYF. DNA of the CDR3: TGTGCCAGCAGCTTAAGGACAGCCTACGAGCAGTACTTC.

This clone was seen a handful of times. The chain recombines TRBV14 with TRBJ1-2; D is unresolved. In germline, CDR1 is SGHDN, CDR2 FVKESK. The CDR3 runs to 15 residues. V was clipped by 1 base and J by 4 bases, with 13 bases between them. The CDR3 DNA reads TGTGCCAGCAGCCAAGGACCAACTTCGTCCTATGGCTACACCTTC. This codes for CASSQGPTSSYGYTF.

This clone was detected a few times. The chain carries TRBV7-8 and TRBJ2-7, with 7 bases lining up with TRBD1. Per the germline V gene, CDR1 is SGHVS and CDR2 is FQNEAQ. The CDR3 contains 15 residues. V was pared by 7 bases and J by 2 bases, with 11 bases of the junction left unmatched. The CDR3 spells CASIRDRRFAYEQYF. The CDR3 bases are TGTGCCAGCATCCGGGACAGACGATTCGCCTACGAGCAGTACTTC.

V gene TRBV7-9 combines with J gene TRBJ2-7; TRBD2 matches 10 bases. The CDR3 has 16 amino acids. The J segment lost 8 bases and the V segment lost 1 base, leaving 11 bases of the junction unmatched. CDR1 is SEHNR, CDR2 FQNEAQ, per germline (reference sequence). This CDR3 is CASSLDAGLARAKQYF. For the CDR3, the DNA is TGTGCCAGCAGCTTAGACGCGGGACTAGCGAGAGCCAAGCAGTACTTC.

This clone occurred a few times. This sequence joins TRBV10-3 and TRBJ1-1; a weak D match, TRBD1 (6 bases). Deletions cut 8 bases from V and 2 bases from J, with 12 bases between. This CDR3 has 13 amino acids. Germline CDR1 and CDR2: ENHRY and SYGVKD. The CDR3 protein is CAIRNRDNTEAFF. DNA of the CDR3: TGTGCCATCCGAAACAGGGACAACACTGAAGCTTTCTTT.

This clone was detected a few times. The chain carries TRBV7-2 and TRBJ1-1, with a possible D match to TRBD1 (5 bases). Per germline, CDR1 SGHTA and CDR2 FQGNSA. The CDR3 loop spans 17 amino acids. V was trimmed by 2 bases and J by 2 bases, leaving 18 bases between them. CDR3 sequence: CASSLSPPRASNTEAFF. DNA of the CDR3: TGTGCCAGCAGCTTAAGCCCCCCCAGGGCGAGTAACACTGAAGCTTTCTTT.

This clone was observed a few times. The J gene is TRBJ1-1, the V gene TRBV25-1; D is unclear. This CDR3 contains 13 residues. The V end lost 2 bases, the J end lost 0 bases, and 4 bases lay between the germline ends. Germline V gene lookup returns CDR1 MGHDK and CDR2 SYGVNS. CDR3 coding DNA: TGTGCCAGCAGTGAACCCTTGAACACTGAAGCTTTCTTT. As protein: CASSEPLNTEAFF.

The chain carries TRBV7-3 and TRBJ1-2; D is unclear. The V gene lost 5 bases and the J gene lost 0 bases, with 10 bases spanning the gap. The V gene's germline CDR1 is SGHTA and CDR2 FQGTGA. The length of the CDR3 is 14 residues. The CDR3, as DNA: TGTGCCAGCAGCCCTCGGTCCACTAACTATGGCTACACCTTC. Translating it yields CASSPRSTNYGYTF.

This clone was seen only a few times. The rearrangement links TRBV19 to TRBJ1-5; tentatively, D is TRBD1 (6 bases). Germline assignment: CDR1 LNHDA and CDR2 SQIVND (reference sequence). This CDR3 contains 17 residues. The V gene lost 0 bases and the J gene lost 5 bases, with 17 bases spanning the gap. The CDR3 sequence is CASSIDHLGAGYQPQHF. DNA for the CDR3: TGTGCCAGTAGTATAGATCACCTGGGGGCTGGTTATCAGCCCCAGCATTTT.

The sample holds a few counts of this clone. The CDR3 region is CASSLEGQGSTDTQYF. For the CDR3, the DNA is TGTGCCAGCAGCTTAGAAGGCCAAGGGTCAACAGATACGCAGTATTTT. The chain is built from TRBV7-2 and TRBJ2-3; D is unresolved. The CDR3 has 16 residues. Germline V lookup: CDR1 SGHTA, CDR2 FQGNSA. V shed 1 base and J shed 3 bases, with 14 bases lying between them.

Only a few counts were recorded for this clone. The chain is built from TRBV10-3 and TRBJ2-2; possibly TRBD2 for D (7 bases). Germline assignment: CDR1 ENHRY and CDR2 SYGVKD. This CDR3 is built from 15 residues. V was clipped by 6 bases and J by 7 bases, with 18 bases between them. Written as DNA, the CDR3 is TGTGCCATCAGCCCGAGGGGGGGCGCAGACGGGGAGCTGTTTTTT. Translation gives CAISPRGGADGELFF.

The chain links TRBV6-5 to TRBJ2-7; 10 bases map to TRBD1. Germline CDR1 MNHEY, CDR2 SVGAGI. The length of the CDR3 is 14 residues. The trim removed 7 bases at V and 7 bases at J, leaving 10 bases unmatched. The CDR3 here is CASKLDRGGSEQYF. Written as DNA, the CDR3 is TGTGCCAGCAAGCTGGACAGGGGGGGATCGGAGCAGTACTTC.

The genes are TRBV28 and TRBJ2-7; TRBD1 aligns across 8 bases. Germline assignment: CDR1 MDHEN and CDR2 SYDVKM. The CDR3 has 14 amino acids. The ends lost 7 bases at V and 0 bases at J; junction bases unmatched: 5. The CDR3 sequence: CASTMGQVSYEQYF. In DNA form, the CDR3 reads TGTGCCAGCACCATGGGACAGGTCTCCTACGAGCAGTACTTC.

V and J are TRBV11-2 and TRBJ2-1; D may be TRBD1 (5 bases). The CDR3 extends over 14 amino acids. V lost 0 bases, J lost 6 bases, and 9 bases lay in between. Germline V gene sequence: CDR1 SGHAT, CDR2 FQNNGV. CDR3 sequence reads: CASSLDLQVNEQFF. The CDR3 bases are TGTGCCAGCAGCTTAGATCTACAGGTCAATGAGCAGTTCTTC.

The DNA of the CDR3 is TGCGCCAGCAGCCAAGTCGTGGGGGCCCATCAGCCCCAGCATTTT. Translation gives CASSQVVGAHQPQHF. The genes are TRBV4-1 and TRBJ1-5; tentative D call: TRBD1 (6 bases). Germline V CDR1 and CDR2: MGHRA, YSYEKL. V lost 1 base to trimming and J lost 5 bases, with 12 bases between them. This CDR3 contains 15 residues.